This is a list of T cell receptor beta chains from one sample in a study of memory CD4+ T cells and cytomegalovirus serostatus. TCRdb keeps only in-frame clones here, not all; method: immunoSEQ multiplex PCR. The table includes about 64,000 clones, 75% to 80% detected once. The sample taken for sequencing was memory CD4+ T cells from blood. Every receptor here comes from an adult in good health and CMV-seronegative. CDR3s include the opening cysteine and the closing phenylalanine or tryptophan. The D gene is left open where the match is weak. Only some rows state a clone size, as once, few, many or a class for expanded clones.

CDR3 protein: CAWSVQGGSPLHF; CDR3 DNA: TGTGCCTGGAGTGTACAGGGGGGCTCACCCCTCCACTTT; D gene: TRBD1; clone size: .; J gene: TRBJ1-6; V gene: TRBV30
CDR3 protein: CASSFSATGALREQYF; CDR3 DNA: TGCGCCAGCAGCTTCTCCGCGACAGGGGCGTTACGCGAGCAGTACTTC; D gene: TRBD1; clone size: .; J gene: TRBJ2-7; V gene: TRBV5-1
CDR3 protein: CASSRQGPTKLFF; CDR3 DNA: TGTGCCAGCAGCCGACAGGGGCCGACAAAACTGTTTTTT; D gene: TRBD1; clone size: .; J gene: TRBJ1-4; V gene: TRBV28
CDR3 protein: CASSPPWSGYSYEQYF; CDR3 DNA: TGTGCCAGCTCACCACCCTGGTCGGGCTACTCCTACGAGCAGTACTTC; D gene: .; clone size: .; J gene: TRBJ2-7; V gene: TRBV18
CDR3 protein: CASSPSGDTIYF; CDR3 DNA: TGTGCCAGCTCACCAAGTGGTGACACCATATATTTT; D gene: .; clone size: .; J gene: TRBJ1-3; V gene: TRBV18
CDR3 protein: CASSLGEGGYGYTF; CDR3 DNA: TGTGCCAGCAGCTTGGGGGAGGGGGGCTATGGCTACACCTTC; D gene: .; clone size: .; J gene: TRBJ1-2; V gene: TRBV5-4
CDR3 protein: CASRGGTGGYEQYF; CDR3 DNA: TGTGCCAGCAGGGGGGGGACAGGGGGCTACGAGCAGTACTTC; D gene: TRBD1; clone size: .; J gene: TRBJ2-7; V gene: TRBV28
CDR3 protein: CASSDEASGKYNEQFF; CDR3 DNA: TGTGCCAGCAGTGACGAGGCTAGCGGAAAATACAATGAGCAGTTCTTC; D gene: TRBD2; clone size: .; J gene: TRBJ2-1; V gene: TRBV6-4
CDR3 protein: CASSSSHRTPAFF; CDR3 DNA: TGTGCCAGCAGTTCTTCCCACAGGACCCCCGCGTTCTTC; D gene: .; clone size: .; J gene: TRBJ2-1; V gene: TRBV28
CDR3 protein: CASSLGTSGQTQYF; CDR3 DNA: TGTGCCAGCAGCCTCGGGACTAGCGGACAGACCCAGTACTTC; D gene: TRBD2; clone size: .; J gene: TRBJ2-5; V gene: TRBV7-2
CDR3 protein: CASAALTDTQYF; CDR3 DNA: TGTGCCAGCGCGGCTCTCACAGATACGCAGTATTTT; D gene: .; clone size: .; J gene: TRBJ2-3; V gene: TRBV28
CDR3 protein: CASRGQRTGSGTGELFF; CDR3 DNA: TGTGCCAGCAGGGGACAGAGAACAGGGAGCGGCACCGGGGAGCTGTTTTTT; D gene: TRBD1; clone size: .; J gene: TRBJ2-2; V gene: TRBV7-3
CDR3 protein: CASSSIGQGINEKLFF; CDR3 DNA: TGTGCCAGCAGCTCAATTGGACAGGGGATTAATGAAAAACTGTTTTTT; D gene: TRBD1; clone size: .; J gene: TRBJ1-4; V gene: TRBV7-9
CDR3 protein: CASSLGGAPETQYF; CDR3 DNA: TGTGCCAGCAGCTTAGGAGGGGCCCCAGAGACCCAGTACTTC; D gene: .; clone size: .; J gene: TRBJ2-5; V gene: TRBV7-3
CDR3 protein: CASSLAAQSYEQYF; CDR3 DNA: TGTGCCAGCAGCTTAGCGGCTCAATCCTACGAGCAGTACTTC; D gene: .; clone size: .; J gene: TRBJ2-7; V gene: TRBV7-6
CDR3 protein: CASSFRGELFF; CDR3 DNA: TGTGCCAGCAGCTTTAGGGGAGAGCTGTTTTTT; D gene: .; clone size: .; J gene: TRBJ2-2; V gene: TRBV5-4
CDR3 protein: CASSSTQRGELFF; CDR3 DNA: TGTGCCAGCTCATCAACCCAACGAGGGGAGCTGTTTTTT; D gene: .; clone size: .; J gene: TRBJ2-2; V gene: TRBV18
CDR3 protein: CASSRAGTSGGFSTDTQYF; CDR3 DNA: TGTGCCAGTAGTCGGGCCGGGACTAGCGGGGGGTTTAGCACAGATACGCAGTATTTT; D gene: TRBD2; clone size: .; J gene: TRBJ2-3; V gene: TRBV19
CDR3 protein: CASSKTENTEAFF; CDR3 DNA: TGTGCTAGCAGCAAGACTGAGAACACTGAAGCTTTCTTT; D gene: .; clone size: .; J gene: TRBJ1-1; V gene: TRBV7-7
CDR3 protein: CASSVASGRGLNTEAFF; CDR3 DNA: TGTGCCAGCAGCGTAGCTTCTGGGCGGGGACTGAACACTGAAGCTTTCTTT; D gene: .; clone size: .; J gene: TRBJ1-1; V gene: TRBV9
CDR3 protein: CASSPGQGFYNEQFF; CDR3 DNA: TGTGCCAGCAGTCCGGGACAGGGTTTCTACAATGAGCAGTTCTTC; D gene: TRBD1; clone size: .; J gene: TRBJ2-1; V gene: TRBV2
CDR3 protein: CASRTGGLQQETQYF; CDR3 DNA: TGTGCCAGTAGGACAGGGGGACTGCAGCAAGAGACCCAGTACTTC; D gene: TRBD1; clone size: .; J gene: TRBJ2-5; V gene: TRBV19
CDR3 protein: CASGETGSGYGYTF; CDR3 DNA: TGCGCCAGCGGCGAGACAGGGTCGGGGTATGGCTACACCTTC; D gene: TRBD1; clone size: .; J gene: TRBJ1-2; V gene: TRBV5-1
CDR3 protein: CASSIWQSSTDTQYF; CDR3 DNA: TGTGCCAGTAGCATCTGGCAGTCTAGCACAGATACGCAGTATTTT; D gene: .; clone size: once; J gene: TRBJ2-3; V gene: TRBV19
CDR3 protein: CASSPMIVILSSYEQYF; CDR3 DNA: TGTGCCAGCAGCCCCATGATAGTAATTTTGAGCTCCTACGAGCAGTACTTC; D gene: .; clone size: .; J gene: TRBJ2-7; V gene: TRBV7-8
CDR3 protein: CASSLPSKGNTQYF; CDR3 DNA: TGTGCCAGCAGTTTACCCTCGAAGGGAAATACGCAGTATTTT; D gene: .; clone size: .; J gene: TRBJ2-3; V gene: TRBV28
CDR3 protein: CASSSAGTGANVLTF; CDR3 DNA: TGCGCCAGCAGCTCCGCAGGGACAGGGGCCAACGTCCTGACTTTC; D gene: .; clone size: .; J gene: TRBJ2-6; V gene: TRBV5-1
CDR3 protein: CASSAGHANTGELFF; CDR3 DNA: TGTGCCAGCAGTGCGGGACACGCGAACACCGGGGAGCTGTTTTTT; D gene: .; clone size: .; J gene: TRBJ2-2; V gene: TRBV2
CDR3 protein: CASRPNRGGGTEAFF; CDR3 DNA: TGTGCCAGCAGACCGAACAGGGGTGGTGGCACTGAAGCTTTCTTT; D gene: TRBD1; clone size: .; J gene: TRBJ1-1; V gene: TRBV28
CDR3 protein: CASSYESGVNTEAFF; CDR3 DNA: TGTGCCAGCAGCTATGAGTCAGGGGTGAACACTGAAGCTTTCTTT; D gene: .; clone size: .; J gene: TRBJ1-1; V gene: TRBV28
CDR3 protein: CASSLGGTGIYGYTF; CDR3 DNA: TGTGCCAGCAGCTTGGGGGGGACAGGGATCTATGGCTACACCTTC; D gene: TRBD1; clone size: once; J gene: TRBJ1-2; V gene: TRBV5-6
CDR3 protein: CASSLEGQETQYF; CDR3 DNA: TGCGCCAGCAGCTTGGAAGGGCAAGAGACCCAGTACTTC; D gene: .; clone size: .; J gene: TRBJ2-5; V gene: TRBV5-1
CDR3 protein: CASSQAGWETQYF; CDR3 DNA: TGTGCCAGCAGCCAAGCCGGGTGGGAGACCCAGTACTTC; D gene: .; clone size: .; J gene: TRBJ2-5; V gene: TRBV4-2
CDR3 protein: CASSPRPANTGELFF; CDR3 DNA: TGTGCCAGCAGCCCCCGGCCAGCGAACACCGGGGAGCTGTTTTTT; D gene: .; clone size: .; J gene: TRBJ2-2; V gene: TRBV7-8
CDR3 protein: CATRGLAGVGETQYF; CDR3 DNA: TGTGCCACCCGGGGGCTAGCGGGAGTGGGAGAGACCCAGTACTTC; D gene: TRBD2; clone size: .; J gene: TRBJ2-5; V gene: TRBV15
CDR3 protein: CASRRRKNTEAFF; CDR3 DNA: TGTGCCAGCAGAAGGAGGAAGAACACTGAAGCTTTCTTT; D gene: .; clone size: .; J gene: TRBJ1-1; V gene: TRBV6-6
CDR3 protein: CASRDRATNYGYTF; CDR3 DNA: TGTGCCAGTAGGGACAGGGCCACTAACTATGGCTACACCTTC; D gene: TRBD1; clone size: .; J gene: TRBJ1-2; V gene: TRBV6-6
CDR3 protein: CASSLGASTSTEAFF; CDR3 DNA: TGTGCCAGCAGCTTAGGCGCTTCGACCAGTACTGAAGCTTTCTTT; D gene: .; clone size: .; J gene: TRBJ1-1; V gene: TRBV7-2
CDR3 protein: CAWETNTDTQYF; CDR3 DNA: TGTGCCTGGGAGACAAACACAGATACGCAGTATTTT; D gene: .; clone size: many; J gene: TRBJ2-3; V gene: TRBV30
CDR3 protein: CASGLATGGLPQHF; CDR3 DNA: TGTGCTAGTGGTTTGGCGACAGGGGGCTTACCCCAGCATTTT; D gene: TRBD1; clone size: .; J gene: TRBJ1-5; V gene: TRBV12-5
CDR3 protein: CASSSQQGTTFPAFLEKLFF; CDR3 DNA: TGTGCCAGCAGCTCCCAACAGGGGACGACCTTCCCAGCCTTCCTCGAAAAACTGTTTTTT; D gene: TRBD1; clone size: .; J gene: TRBJ1-4; V gene: TRBV5-5
CDR3 protein: CASSPEGPGNQPQHF; CDR3 DNA: TGTGCCAGCAGCCCCGAGGGGCCGGGCAATCAGCCCCAGCATTTT; D gene: .; clone size: .; J gene: TRBJ1-5; V gene: TRBV6-6
CDR3 protein: CASSLSNGGNTEAFF; CDR3 DNA: TGTGCCAGCAGCTTATCGAATGGGGGAAACACTGAAGCTTTCTTT; D gene: .; clone size: .; J gene: TRBJ1-1; V gene: TRBV5-5
CDR3 protein: CASRRLDTQYF; CDR3 DNA: TGTGCCAGCCGGCGATTAGATACGCAGTATTTT; D gene: .; clone size: .; J gene: TRBJ2-3; V gene: TRBV6-5
CDR3 protein: CASSPGQRNEKLFF; CDR3 DNA: TGTGCCAGCAGCCCGGGACAACGAAATGAAAAACTGTTTTTC; D gene: .; clone size: .; J gene: TRBJ1-4; V gene: TRBV7-9
CDR3 protein: CASSTRTDNYSPLHF; CDR3 DNA: TGTGCCAGCAGTACTCGGACGGACAACTATTCACCCCTCCACTTT; D gene: .; clone size: once; J gene: TRBJ1-6; V gene: TRBV6-5
CDR3 protein: CSAKVPLEQFF; CDR3 DNA: TGCAGTGCTAAGGTCCCACTTGAGCAGTTCTTC; D gene: .; clone size: .; J gene: TRBJ2-1; V gene: TRBV20-1
CDR3 protein: CASSSEETQYF; CDR3 DNA: TGTGCCAGCAGTTCGGAAGAGACCCAGTACTTC; D gene: .; clone size: many; J gene: TRBJ2-5; V gene: TRBV28
CDR3 protein: CASSRGGLAGGLQETQYF; CDR3 DNA: TGTGCCAGCAGCCGGGGGGGACTAGCGGGAGGCTTACAAGAGACCCAGTACTTC; D gene: TRBD2; clone size: once; J gene: TRBJ2-5; V gene: TRBV5-4
CDR3 protein: CASNLQGGDTEAFF; CDR3 DNA: TGTGCCAGCAACTTACAGGGGGGCGACACTGAAGCTTTCTTT; D gene: TRBD1; clone size: .; J gene: TRBJ1-1; V gene: TRBV2
CDR3 protein: CAWSVAIGPQHF; CDR3 DNA: TGTGCCTGGAGTGTGGCCATCGGCCCCCAGCATTTT; D gene: .; clone size: .; J gene: TRBJ1-5; V gene: TRBV30